Below, 2 T cell receptor beta chains from the same sample are listed, as sequenced in a study of early T cells in non-severe SARS-CoV-2 infection. TCRdb ran MiXCR on the 5' RACE reads and lists one entry per CDR3 protein. The sample shows about 60,000 distinct CDR3 sequences, over 9.5% of them seen only once. Sequencing was carried out using whole blood. The receptors derive from an adult who was a healthcare worker with PCR-confirmed SARS-CoV-2 infection or an uninfected control (not recorded which).

This clonotype was seen at least ten times. The chain recombines TRBV10-3 with TRBJ2-5; TRBD1 matches at 7 bases. The CDR3 loop spans 12 amino acids. Germline trimming cut 8 bases from V and 2 bases from J; bases unmatched to any gene: 2. The germline gives CDR1 ENHRY, CDR2 SYGVKD. CDR3 coding DNA: TGTGCCATCGGCAGGGGGCAAGAGACCCAGTACTTC. Translated, it gives CAIGRGQETQYF.

There are many counts of this clonotype. This chain links TRBV7-6 with TRBJ2-6; the D gene is possibly TRBD2 (6 bases). CDR1 is SGHVS and CDR2 is FNYEAQ in the germline V gene. This CDR3 comprises 17 residues. The V end was cut by 5 bases, the J end by 0 bases, with 14 bases between. In nucleotides, the CDR3 is TGTGCCAGCAGCCTGTCTCACGGGAGCTCTGGGGCCAACGTCCTGACTTTC. It yields the protein CASSLSHGSSGANVLTF.